This T cell receptor (beta chain) was found in a study of Graves' ophthalmopathy and Graves' hyperthyroidism. General study findings and limits: Blood also harbored most expanded thyroid clonotypes above 0.001 frequency. Ophthalmopathy could be told apart from stable hyperthyroidism by a 13-signature model (around 88% sensitivity, around 79% specificity).

This clonotype was recorded a few times. Antigen specificity is unknown. CDR1 is SNHLY and CDR2 is FYNNEI in the germline V gene. The CDR3 is 13 amino acids. The V end lost 8 bases, the J end lost 11 bases, and 21 bases lay between the germline ends. Amplification from RNA transcripts yielded the TCR beta CDR3 regions. Scientists carried out first-round RT-PCR using HTBI primers and then a second-round multiplex PCR. TCRdb recomputed calls from the multiplex PCR reads with MiXCR, one row per CDR3 protein. Of about 500,000 distinct CDR3 sequences listed, around an eighth are singletons. Clinicians diagnosed using symptoms, serum thyroxine, TRAb, thyroid ultrasound and orbital computed tomography.

The chain carries TRBV2 and TRBJ1-2, with no clear D. The receptor comes from a woman in her twenties or thirties with Graves' ophthalmopathy. Sequencing was carried out using blood. The CDR3 nucleotides read TGTGCCAGCCTACTTATGGGGTTAGGAGGTTACACCTTC. Its protein product is CASLLMGLGGYTF.